This T cell receptor beta chain was captured by sequencing in a study of blood T cell repertoires in COVID-19. As for the study in general: COVID-19 samples from acute and convalescent phases originated in the United States, Italy and Spain.

As regards this clone: Being one base from a much bigger clone, this may be a read error.

The repertoire was sequenced with immunoSEQ multiplex PCR; TCRdb's copy has only in-frame clones and lacks some. The sample shows more than 110,000 clones, approximately 86% of them seen only once. Trimming cost V 3 bases and J 1 base; bases outside gene matches: 2. CDR1 MDHEN and CDR2 SYDVKM come from the germline V gene. This CDR3 region has 14 residues. The V call is TRBV28, the J call TRBJ1-1; TRBD1 aligns across 7 bases. The sample consisted of peripheral blood. The origin of this receptor is a human donor in a cohort sampled during active COVID-19. CDR3 region: CASSLTGTNTEAFF. The DNA for the CDR3 is TGTGCCAGCAGTTTGACAGGGACGAACACTGAAGCTTTCTTT.